This paragraph reports one T cell receptor beta chain. The PCR ran on 60 Vbeta and 13 Jbeta primers. Clones were read by immunoSEQ multiplex PCR, and TCRdb kept only the in-frame ones, dropping some. Here the sample spans 150,000 to 200,000 clones, approximately 71% being singletons. Between the trimmed V and J ends, which lost 4 bases and 7 bases, there was a span of 12 bases. The CDR3 is made up of 13 amino acids. The sample originates from a study of cytomegalovirus exposure and HLA in healthy donors. For the study at large: Among about 200 million T cells, an earlier analysis found 95 million to 140 million unique TCR beta sequences.

The study sampled nominally healthy donors, though unrecorded immune exposures were likely. The sequence derives from a man aged 50-60 years in good health and CMV-seronegative. The chain links TRBV5-7 to TRBJ1-5; unclear D gene. TRBV5-7 is an ORF; its function is uncertain. The sample was PBMCs. CDR3 in DNA: TGTGCCAGCAGCCAACGGGGAAACCAGCCCCAGCATTTT. Protein sequence: CASSQRGNQPQHF.